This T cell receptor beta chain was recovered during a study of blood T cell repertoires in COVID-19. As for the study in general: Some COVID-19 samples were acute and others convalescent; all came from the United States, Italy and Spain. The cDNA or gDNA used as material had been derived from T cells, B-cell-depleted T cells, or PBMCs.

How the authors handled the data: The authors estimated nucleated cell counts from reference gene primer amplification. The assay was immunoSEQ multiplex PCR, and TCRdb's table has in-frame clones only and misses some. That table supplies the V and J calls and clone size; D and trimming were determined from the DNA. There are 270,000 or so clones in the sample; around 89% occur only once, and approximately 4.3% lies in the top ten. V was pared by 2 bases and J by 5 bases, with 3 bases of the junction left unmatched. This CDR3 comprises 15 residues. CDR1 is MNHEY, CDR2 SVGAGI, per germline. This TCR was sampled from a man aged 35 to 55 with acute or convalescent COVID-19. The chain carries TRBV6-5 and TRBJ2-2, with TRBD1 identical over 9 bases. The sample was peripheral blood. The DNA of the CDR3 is TGTGCCAGCAGTTACCCGACAGGGGGGACCGGGGAGCTGTTTTTT. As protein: CASSYPTGGTGELFF.